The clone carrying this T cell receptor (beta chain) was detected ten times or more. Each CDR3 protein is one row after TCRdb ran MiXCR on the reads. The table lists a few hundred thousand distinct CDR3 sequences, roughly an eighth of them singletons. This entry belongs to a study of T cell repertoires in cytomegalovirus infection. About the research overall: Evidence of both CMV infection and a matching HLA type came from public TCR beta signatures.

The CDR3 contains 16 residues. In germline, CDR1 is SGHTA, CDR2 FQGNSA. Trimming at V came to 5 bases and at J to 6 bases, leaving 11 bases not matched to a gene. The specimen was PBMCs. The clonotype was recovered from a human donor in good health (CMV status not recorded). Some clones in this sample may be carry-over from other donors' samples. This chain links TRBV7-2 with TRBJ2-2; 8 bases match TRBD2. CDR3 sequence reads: CASSPPSSGSAGELFF. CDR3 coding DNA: TGTGCCAGCAGCCCTCCATCAAGCGGGAGCGCCGGGGAGCTGTTTTTT.